One and the same sample provided the 11 T cell receptor beta chains below, sequenced in a study of cytomegalovirus exposure and HLA in healthy donors. Profiled with immunoSEQ multiplex PCR; TCRdb holds only in-frame clones, not every one. This sample has 120,000 to 150,000 clones; roughly 87% occur once, and the top ten carry 4.5% to 5.5%. Material: PBMCs. These receptors were collected from a man younger than 30 in good health and CMV-seropositive.

This chain connects TRBV6-1 to TRBJ2-3; no reliable D call. Trimming took 2 bases from V and 3 from J, leaving 9 bases between them. This CDR3 contains 14 residues. Germline CDR1 and CDR2: MNHNS and SASEGT. The CDR3 reads CASSERGWTDTQYF. The CDR3 nucleotides read TGTGCCAGCAGTGAACGAGGTTGGACAGATACGCAGTATTTT.

The V call is TRBV5-1, the J call TRBJ2-1; maybe TRBD2 (7 bases). Germline assignment: CDR1 SGHRS and CDR2 YFSETQ. The CDR3 is 20 amino acids. Trimming left V 0 bases short and J 0 bases short, with 22 bases between. The DNA of the CDR3 is TGCGCCAGCAGCTTGGAAGGGGGAGGGTCCAGTTGGAGCTCCTACAATGAGCAGTTCTTC. This gives the protein CASSLEGGGSSWSSYNEQFF. Complete variable domain (other parts from reference TRBV5-1 and TRBJ2-1): KAGVTQTPRYLIKTRGQQVTLSCSPISGHRSVSWYQQTPGQGLQFLFEYFSETQRNKGNFPGRFSGRQFSNSRSEMNVSTLELGDSALYLCASSLEGGGSSWSSYNEQFFGPGTRLTVL.

This clone was seen just once. The genes are TRBV2 and TRBJ2-1, with D possibly TRBD1 on 6 matching bases. The CDR3 covers 10 residues. Germline CDR1 is SNHLY and CDR2 is FYNNEI. V was trimmed by 10 bases and J by 8 bases, leaving 9 bases between them. Here the CDR3 reads CAIRGDEQFF. CDR3 bases: TGTGCCATCAGGGGAGATGAGCAGTTCTTC.

The chain recombines TRBV28 with TRBJ1-3, with D maybe TRBD1 (5 bases). V lost 9 bases and J 0 bases, leaving 18 bases between the germline ends. This CDR3 has 16 amino acids. CDR1 is MDHEN, CDR2 SYDVKM, per germline. The CDR3: CASRSIQAFSGNTIYF. CDR3 DNA sequence: TGTGCCAGTAGAAGCATACAGGCCTTCTCTGGAAACACCATATATTTT.

V and J are TRBV12-5 and TRBJ2-3; 16 bases are shared with TRBD2. This CDR3 region has 17 residues. Germline CDR1 and CDR2: LGHNT and FRNRAP. V was pared by 4 bases and J by 8 bases, with 9 bases of the junction left unmatched. CDR3 amino acids: CASGYIGTSGRERTQYF. CDR3 sequence (DNA): TGTGCTAGTGGTTACATCGGGACTAGCGGGAGGGAGCGTACGCAGTATTTT.

The chain recombines TRBV6-6 with TRBJ1-5; D remains ambiguous. Between the trimmed V and J ends, which lost 7 bases and 0 bases, there was a span of 7 bases. The germline V gene has CDR1 MNHNY and CDR2 SVGAGI (reference sequence). CDR3 size: 13 residues. CDR3 coding DNA: TGTGCCAGCAAGCGTACTAGCAATCAGCCCCAGCATTTT. This codes for CASKRTSNQPQHF.

The V call is TRBV7-2, the J call TRBJ1-1; 8 positions match TRBD1. The CDR3 has 15 amino acids. Germline V gives CDR1 SGHTA, CDR2 FQGNSA. Trimming at V came to 3 bases and at J to 0 bases, leaving 3 bases not matched to a gene. The CDR3 region is CASSFQGAVNTEAFF. CDR3 coding DNA: TGTGCCAGCAGCTTTCAGGGGGCGGTGAACACTGAAGCTTTCTTT.

This clone was picked up a small number of times. The chain employs TRBV4-1 and TRBJ1-5; a weak D match, TRBD1 (6 bases). From germline, CDR1 is MGHRA and CDR2 YSYEKL. Trimming stripped 4 bases from V and 1 base from J, with 8 bases between. The CDR3 is 14 amino acids. The CDR3 region is CASSRQGSNQPQHF. The CDR3 DNA follows: TGCGCCAGCAGCCGGCAGGGGAGCAATCAGCCCCAGCATTTT.

The V and J genes are TRBV28 and TRBJ2-2; D possibly corresponds to TRBD2 (6 bases). With 6 bases removed from V and 4 bases from J, the gap between germline ends came to 6 bases. The length of the CDR3 is 12 residues. Per germline, CDR1 MDHEN and CDR2 SYDVKM. For the CDR3, the DNA is TGTGCCAGCAGGGAGGGCACCGGGGAGCTGTTTTTT. This translates into CASREGTGELFF. The variable domain in full, with the rest retrieved from reference TRBV28 and TRBJ2-2, is DVKVTQSSRYLVKRTGEKVFLECVQDMDHENMFWYRQDPGLGLRLIYFSYDVKMKEKGDIPEGYSVSREKKERFSLILESASTNQTSMYLCASREGTGELFFGEGSRLTVL.

This clone was observed a single time. This CDR3 is also generated by other DNA sequences in the sample. The CDR3 nucleotides are TGTGCCAGCAGTCTGGACAGCAACACCGGGGAGCTGTTTTTT. Amino acid sequence: CASSLDSNTGELFF. J is TRBJ2-2 and V is TRBV6-1, with a weak D call TRBD1 (6 bases). The V and J ends lost 5 bases and 2 bases respectively, with 9 bases between them. This CDR3 is built from 14 residues. CDR1 and CDR2 from the germline V gene are MNHNS and SASEGT.

The chain is built from TRBV11-2 and TRBJ1-2; 9 bases map to TRBD1. Losses at the gene ends were 6 bases for V and 2 bases for J; bases not matched to a gene: 7. CDR1 and CDR2 (germline): SGHAT, FQNNGV. The CDR3 is made up of 15 amino acids. CDR3 in DNA: TGTGCCAGCAGTAACTTTGACAGGGGGAACTATGGCTACACCTTC. Its translation: CASSNFDRGNYGYTF.